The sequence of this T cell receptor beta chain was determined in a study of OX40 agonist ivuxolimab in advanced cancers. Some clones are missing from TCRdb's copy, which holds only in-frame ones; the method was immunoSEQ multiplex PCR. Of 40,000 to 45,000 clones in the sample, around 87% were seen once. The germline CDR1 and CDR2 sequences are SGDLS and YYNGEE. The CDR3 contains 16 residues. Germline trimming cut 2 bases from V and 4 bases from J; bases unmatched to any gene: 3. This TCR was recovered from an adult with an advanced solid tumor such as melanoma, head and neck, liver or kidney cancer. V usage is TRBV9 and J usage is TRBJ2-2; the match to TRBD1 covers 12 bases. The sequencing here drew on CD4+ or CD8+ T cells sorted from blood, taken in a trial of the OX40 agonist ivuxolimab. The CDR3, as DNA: TGTGCCAGCAGCGTCAGGGGACAGGGGGCCACCGGGGAGCTGTTTTTT. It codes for CASSVRGQGATGELFF.